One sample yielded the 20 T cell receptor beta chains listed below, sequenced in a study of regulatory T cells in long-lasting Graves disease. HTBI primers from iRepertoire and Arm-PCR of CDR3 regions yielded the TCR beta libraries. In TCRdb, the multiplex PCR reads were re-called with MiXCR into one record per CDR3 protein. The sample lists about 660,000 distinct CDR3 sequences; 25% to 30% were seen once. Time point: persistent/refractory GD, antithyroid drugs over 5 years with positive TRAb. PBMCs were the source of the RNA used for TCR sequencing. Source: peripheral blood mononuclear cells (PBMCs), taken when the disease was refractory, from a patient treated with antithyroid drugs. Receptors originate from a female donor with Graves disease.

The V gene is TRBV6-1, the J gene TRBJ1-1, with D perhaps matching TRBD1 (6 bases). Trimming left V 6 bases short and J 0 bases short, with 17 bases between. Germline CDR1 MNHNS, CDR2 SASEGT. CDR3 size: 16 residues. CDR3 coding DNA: TGTGCCAGCAGCAGAAGATCCGGGACAATGAACACTGAAGCTTTCTTT. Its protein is CASSRRSGTMNTEAFF.

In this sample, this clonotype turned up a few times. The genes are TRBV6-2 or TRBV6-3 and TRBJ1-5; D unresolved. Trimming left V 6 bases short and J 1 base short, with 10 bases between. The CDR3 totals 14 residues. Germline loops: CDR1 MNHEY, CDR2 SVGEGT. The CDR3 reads CASRPGLSNQPQHF. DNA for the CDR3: TGTGCCAGCAGGCCAGGCCTGAGCAATCAGCCCCAGCATTTT.

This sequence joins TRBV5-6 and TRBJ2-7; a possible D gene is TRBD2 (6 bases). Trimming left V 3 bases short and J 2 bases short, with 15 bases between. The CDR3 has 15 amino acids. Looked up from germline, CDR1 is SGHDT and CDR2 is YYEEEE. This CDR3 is CASSSSRDWPYEQYF. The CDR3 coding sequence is TGTGCCAGCAGCTCTTCCCGGGACTGGCCCTACGAGCAGTACTTC.

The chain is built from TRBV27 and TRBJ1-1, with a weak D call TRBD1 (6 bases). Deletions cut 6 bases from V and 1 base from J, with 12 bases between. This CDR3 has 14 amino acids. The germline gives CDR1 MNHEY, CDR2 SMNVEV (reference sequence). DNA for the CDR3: TGTGCCAGCAGGACCGTAGGGGGGAACACTGAAGCTTTCTTT. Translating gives CASRTVGGNTEAFF.

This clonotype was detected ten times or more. The DNA of the CDR3 is TGTGCCAGCAGTGAAGGGACAGGGCTCTACGAGCAGTACTTC. It translates to CASSEGTGLYEQYF. This sequence joins TRBV28 and TRBJ2-7, with TRBD1 matching 9 bases. J was trimmed by 3 bases and V by 5 bases; bases with no gene match: 5. This CDR3 is built from 14 residues. Germline V gene sequence: CDR1 MDHEN, CDR2 SYDVKM.

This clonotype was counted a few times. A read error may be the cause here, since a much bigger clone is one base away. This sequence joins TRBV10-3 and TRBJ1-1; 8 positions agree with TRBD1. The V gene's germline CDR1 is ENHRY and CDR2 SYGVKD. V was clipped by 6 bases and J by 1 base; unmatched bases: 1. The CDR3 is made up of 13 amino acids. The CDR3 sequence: CAIRDRANTEAFF. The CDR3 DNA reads TGTGCCATCAGGGACAGGGCGAACACTGAAGCTTTCTTT.

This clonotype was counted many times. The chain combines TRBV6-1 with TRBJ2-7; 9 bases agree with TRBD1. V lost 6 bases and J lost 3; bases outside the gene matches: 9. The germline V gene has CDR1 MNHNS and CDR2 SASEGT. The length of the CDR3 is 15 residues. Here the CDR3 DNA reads TGTGCCAGCAGCTTTACCGGGACAGGGAGCTACGAGCAGTACTTC. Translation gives CASSFTGTGSYEQYF.

The CDR3 sequence is CASSISGTAYYEQYF. CDR3 in DNA: TGTGCCAGTAGTATCTCCGGGACGGCCTACTACGAGCAGTACTTC. The chain combines TRBV19 with TRBJ2-7; the D call may be TRBD1 or TRBD2 (5 bases each). Germline V gene lookup returns CDR1 LNHDA and CDR2 SQIVND (reference sequence). The CDR3 runs to 15 residues. V lost 3 bases and J lost 3, with 15 bases in between.

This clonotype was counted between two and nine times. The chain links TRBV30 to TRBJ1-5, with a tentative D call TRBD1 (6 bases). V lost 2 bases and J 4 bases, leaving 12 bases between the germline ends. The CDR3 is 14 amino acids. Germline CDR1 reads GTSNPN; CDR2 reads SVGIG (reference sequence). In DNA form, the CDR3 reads TGTGCCTGGAGTCCTACAGGGAGGAATCAGCCCCAGCATTTT. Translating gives CAWSPTGRNQPQHF. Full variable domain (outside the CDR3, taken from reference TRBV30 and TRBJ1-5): SQTIHQWPATLVQPVGSPLSLECTVEGTSNPNLYWYRQAAGRGLQLLFYSVGIGQISSEVPQNLSASRPQDRQFILSSKKLLLSDSGFYLCAWSPTGRNQPQHFGDGTRLSIL.

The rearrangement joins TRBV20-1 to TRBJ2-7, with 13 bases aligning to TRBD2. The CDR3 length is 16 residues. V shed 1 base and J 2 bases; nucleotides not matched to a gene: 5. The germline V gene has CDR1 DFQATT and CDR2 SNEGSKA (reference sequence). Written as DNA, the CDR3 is TGCAGTGCTAGAGCATCAGGGACTAGCGGGACCTACGAGCAGTACTTC. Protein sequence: CSARASGTSGTYEQYF.

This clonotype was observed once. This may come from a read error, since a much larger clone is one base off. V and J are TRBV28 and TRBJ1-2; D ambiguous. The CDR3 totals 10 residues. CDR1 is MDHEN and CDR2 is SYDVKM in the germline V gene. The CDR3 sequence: CASSSHVCIF. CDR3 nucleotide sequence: TGTGCCAGCAGTTCCCATGTGTGCATCTTC.

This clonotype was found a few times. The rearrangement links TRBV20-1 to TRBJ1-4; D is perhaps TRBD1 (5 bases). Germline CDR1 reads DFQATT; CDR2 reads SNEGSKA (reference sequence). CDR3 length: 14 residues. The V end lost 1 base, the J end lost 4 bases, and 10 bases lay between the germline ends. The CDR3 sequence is CSARVGAGNEKLFF. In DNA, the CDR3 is TGCAGTGCTAGAGTAGGGGCGGGTAATGAAAAACTGTTTTTT.

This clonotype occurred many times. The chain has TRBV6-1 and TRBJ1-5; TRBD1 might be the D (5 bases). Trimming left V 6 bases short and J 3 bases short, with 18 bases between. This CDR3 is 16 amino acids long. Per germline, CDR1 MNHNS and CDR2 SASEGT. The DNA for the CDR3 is TGTGCCAGCAGCCCCGTTAGGGGAGGCCCCAATCAGCCCCAGCATTTT. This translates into CASSPVRGGPNQPQHF.

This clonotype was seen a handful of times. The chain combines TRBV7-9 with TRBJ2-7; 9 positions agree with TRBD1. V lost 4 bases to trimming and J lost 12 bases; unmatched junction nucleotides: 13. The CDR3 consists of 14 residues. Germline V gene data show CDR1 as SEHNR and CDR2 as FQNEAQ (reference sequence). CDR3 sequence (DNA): TGTGCCAGCAGCTCCCTCGGACAGGGGCTTAGGTGGTACTTC. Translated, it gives CASSSLGQGLRWYF.

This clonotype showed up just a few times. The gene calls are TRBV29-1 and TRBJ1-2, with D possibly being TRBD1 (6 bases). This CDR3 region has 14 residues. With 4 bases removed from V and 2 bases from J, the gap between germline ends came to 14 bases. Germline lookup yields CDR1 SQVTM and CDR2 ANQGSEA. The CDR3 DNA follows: TGCAGCGTTGTTACAGGACAGTTGAACTATGGCTACACCTTC. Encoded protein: CSVVTGQLNYGYTF.

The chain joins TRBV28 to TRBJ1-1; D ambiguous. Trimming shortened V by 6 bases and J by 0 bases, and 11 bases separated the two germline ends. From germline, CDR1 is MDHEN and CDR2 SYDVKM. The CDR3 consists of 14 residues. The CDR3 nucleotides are TGTGCCAGCAGCGTAGTGCAGATGAACACTGAAGCTTTCTTT. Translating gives CASSVVQMNTEAFF.

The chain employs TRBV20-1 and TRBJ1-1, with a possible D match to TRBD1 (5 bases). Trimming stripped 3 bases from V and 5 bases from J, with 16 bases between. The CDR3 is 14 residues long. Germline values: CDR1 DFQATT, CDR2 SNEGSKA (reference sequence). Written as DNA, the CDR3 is TGCAGTGCTAGCAGGGTAGGGGTTTGGACTGAAGCTTTCTTT. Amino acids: CSASRVGVWTEAFF.

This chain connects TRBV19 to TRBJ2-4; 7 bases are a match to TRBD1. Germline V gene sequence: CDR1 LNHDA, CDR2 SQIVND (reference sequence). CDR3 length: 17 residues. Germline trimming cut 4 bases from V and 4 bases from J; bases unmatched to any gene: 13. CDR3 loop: CASSTKSGTAKKNIQYF. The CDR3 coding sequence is TGTGCCAGTAGTACCAAGTCCGGGACAGCTAAAAAAAACATTCAGTACTTC.

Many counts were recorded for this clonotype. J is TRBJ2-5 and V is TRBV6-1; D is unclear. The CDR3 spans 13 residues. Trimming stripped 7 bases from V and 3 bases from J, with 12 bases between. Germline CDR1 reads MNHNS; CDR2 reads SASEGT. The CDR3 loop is CASKRTIKETQYF. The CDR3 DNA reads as TGTGCCAGCAAACGGACGATTAAAGAGACCCAGTACTTC.

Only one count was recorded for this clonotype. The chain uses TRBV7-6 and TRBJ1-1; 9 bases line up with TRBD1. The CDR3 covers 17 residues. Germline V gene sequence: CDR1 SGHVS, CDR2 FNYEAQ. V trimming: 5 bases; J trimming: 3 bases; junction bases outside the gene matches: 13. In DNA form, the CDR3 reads TGTGCCAGCAGCCGCACCAACAGGGGGCGCGGGGACACTGAAGCTTTCTTT. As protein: CASSRTNRGRGDTEAFF.